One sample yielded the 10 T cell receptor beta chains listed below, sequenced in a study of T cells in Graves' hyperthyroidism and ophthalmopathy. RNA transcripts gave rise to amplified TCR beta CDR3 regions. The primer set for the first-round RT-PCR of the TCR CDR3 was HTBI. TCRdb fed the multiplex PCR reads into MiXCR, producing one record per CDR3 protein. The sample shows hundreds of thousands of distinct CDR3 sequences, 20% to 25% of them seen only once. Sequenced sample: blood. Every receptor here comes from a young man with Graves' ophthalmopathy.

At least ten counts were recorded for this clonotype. In DNA, the CDR3 is TGTGCCAGCAGCCAAGAAAATTCACCCCTCCACTTT. Amino acids: CASSQENSPLHF. The J gene is TRBJ1-6, the V gene TRBV3-1; D is uncertain. CDR3 length equals 12 residues. Trimming shortened V by 0 bases and J by 7 bases, and 1 base separated the two germline ends. Germline V gives CDR1 LGHDT, CDR2 YNNKEL (reference sequence).

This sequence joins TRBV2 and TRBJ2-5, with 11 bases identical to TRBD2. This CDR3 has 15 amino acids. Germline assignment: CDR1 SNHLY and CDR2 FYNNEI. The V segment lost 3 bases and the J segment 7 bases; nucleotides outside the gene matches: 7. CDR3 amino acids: CASSEGTSGKGTQYF. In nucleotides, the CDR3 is TGTGCCAGCAGTGAGGGGACTAGCGGTAAAGGGACCCAGTACTTC.

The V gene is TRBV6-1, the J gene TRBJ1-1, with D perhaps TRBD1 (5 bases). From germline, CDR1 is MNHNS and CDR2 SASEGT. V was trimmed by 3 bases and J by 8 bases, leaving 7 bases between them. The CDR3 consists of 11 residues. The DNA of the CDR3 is TGTGCCAGCAGTGAGTGGGGGGAAGCTTTCTTT. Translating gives CASSEWGEAFF.

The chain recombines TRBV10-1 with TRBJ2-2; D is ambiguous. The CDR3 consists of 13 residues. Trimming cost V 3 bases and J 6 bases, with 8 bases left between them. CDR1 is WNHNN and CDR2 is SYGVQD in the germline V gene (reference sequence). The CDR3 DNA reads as TGCGCCAGCAGTGAATCAGGCTCCGGGGAGCTGTTTTTT. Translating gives CASSESGSGELFF.

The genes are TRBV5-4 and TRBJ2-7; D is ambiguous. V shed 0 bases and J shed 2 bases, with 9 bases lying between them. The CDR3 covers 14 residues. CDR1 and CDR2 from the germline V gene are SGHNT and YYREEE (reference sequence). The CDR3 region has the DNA TGTGCCAGCAGCTTGGATGGCAGAACCTACGAGCAGTACTTC. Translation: CASSLDGRTYEQYF.

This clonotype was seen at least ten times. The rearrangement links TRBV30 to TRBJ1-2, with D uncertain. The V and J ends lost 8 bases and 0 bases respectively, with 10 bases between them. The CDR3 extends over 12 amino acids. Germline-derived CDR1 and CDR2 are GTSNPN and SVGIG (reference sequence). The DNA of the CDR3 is TGTGCCCATTACAGCACTAACTATGGCTACACCTTC. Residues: CAHYSTNYGYTF.

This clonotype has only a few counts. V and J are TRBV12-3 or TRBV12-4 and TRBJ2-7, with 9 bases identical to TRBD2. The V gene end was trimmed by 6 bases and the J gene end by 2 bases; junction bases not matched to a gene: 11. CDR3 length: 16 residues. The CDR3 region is CASSVEGLAGPYEQYF. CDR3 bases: TGTGCCAGCAGCGTAGAGGGGCTAGCGGGGCCCTACGAGCAGTACTTC.

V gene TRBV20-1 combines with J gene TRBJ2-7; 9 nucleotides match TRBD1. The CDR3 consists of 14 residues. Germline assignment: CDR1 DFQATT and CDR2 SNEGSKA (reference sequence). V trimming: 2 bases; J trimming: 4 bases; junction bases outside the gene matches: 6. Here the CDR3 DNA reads TGCAGTGCTAGAACAGGGGGCGCTAGGTACGAGCAGTACTTC. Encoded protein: CSARTGGARYEQYF.

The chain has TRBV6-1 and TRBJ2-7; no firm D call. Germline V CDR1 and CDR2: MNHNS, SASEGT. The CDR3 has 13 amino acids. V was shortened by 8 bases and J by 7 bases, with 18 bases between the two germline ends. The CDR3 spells CASSRHLPEEQYF. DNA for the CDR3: TGTGCCAGCTCCAGGCACCTACCAGAGGAGCAGTACTTC.

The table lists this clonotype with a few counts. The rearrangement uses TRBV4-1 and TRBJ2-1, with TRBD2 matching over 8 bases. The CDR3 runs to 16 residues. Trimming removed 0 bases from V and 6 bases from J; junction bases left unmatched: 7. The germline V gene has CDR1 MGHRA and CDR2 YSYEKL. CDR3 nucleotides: TGCGCCAGCAGCCAAGAGTCGTTAGCGGGAACCAATGAGCAGTTCTTC. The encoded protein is CASSQESLAGTNEQFF.